The T cell receptor beta chain described here comes from a study of OX40 agonist ivuxolimab in advanced cancers. Study-wide points: Relative to CD4+, CD8+ T cells held more expanded clones on average. At 0.1 to 3.0 mg/kg and by week 6, clonal expansion occurred in CD4+ and CD8+ blood T cells.

Sequenced by immunoSEQ multiplex PCR; TCRdb stores in-frame clones only, minus some. The sample lists fewer than 85,000 clones, under 95% occurring once. As to this clone: Its antigen is as yet unknown.

Deletions cut 0 bases from V and 4 bases from J, with 8 bases between. Germline CDR1 MRHNA, CDR2 SNTAGT. The CDR3 length is 14 residues. V gene TRBV6-4 combines with J gene TRBJ2-3; perhaps TRBD2 as D (7 bases). The sample consisted of CD4+ or CD8+ T cells sorted from blood, taken in a trial of the OX40 agonist ivuxolimab. The source of this sequence is an adult with an advanced solid tumor such as melanoma, head and neck, liver or kidney cancer. The CDR3 bases are TGTGCCAGCAGTGACTCCGGGGGGCCAGATACGCAGTATTTT. Translated, it gives CASSDSGGPDTQYF.